A selection of T cell receptor beta chains follows, all from one sample in a study of identical twins. TCRdb analysed the 5' RACE reads with MiXCR anew, one entry per CDR3 protein. The sample holds 310,000 or so distinct CDR3 sequences, 8% to 9.5% seen once. This same sample was also part of a study on yellow fever vaccine responses in identical twins.

Sequencing used CD8+ T cells sorted from blood. The receptors originated from a woman younger than 30 in good health. Both conserved end residues are part of each CDR3. Fields, in order: D gene, J gene, clone size, V gene, CDR3 protein, CDR3 DNA. D genes are given only for firm matches. Size is stated for part of the rows, as once, few or many counts, or as a class when the clone is expanded.

D: TRBD1
J: TRBJ1-1
size: -
V: TRBV7-6
CDR3: CASSLVLGTGMNTEAFF
DNA: TGTGCCAGCAGCTTAGTACTCGGGACAGGGATGAACACTGAAGCTTTCTTT

D: -
J: TRBJ2-7
size: many
V: TRBV4-2
CDR3: CASRAENTYEQYF
DNA: TGTGCCAGCCGGGCGGAGAACACCTACGAGCAGTACTTC

D: -
J: TRBJ2-2
size: many
V: TRBV12-3/TRBV12-4
CDR3: CASRPGGDTGELFF
DNA: TGTGCCAGCAGGCCAGGGGGGGACACCGGGGAGCTGTTTTTT

D: -
J: TRBJ2-7
size: -
V: TRBV5-4
CDR3: CASSLSHSYEQYF
DNA: TGTGCCAGCAGCTTGTCCCATTCCTACGAGCAGTACTTC

D: -
J: TRBJ2-7
size: -
V: TRBV9
CDR3: CASSVGAGEQYF
DNA: TGTGCCAGCAGTGTGGGCGCGGGCGAGCAGTACTTC

D: TRBD2
J: TRBJ2-3
size: -
V: TRBV9
CDR3: CASSVELAGIFGADTQYF
DNA: TGTGCCAGCAGCGTAGAACTAGCGGGGATATTTGGGGCAGATACGCAGTATTTT

D: -
J: TRBJ2-7
size: many
V: TRBV20-1
CDR3: CSAAREEGEQYF
DNA: TGCAGTGCCGCCAGGGAGGAGGGCGAGCAGTACTTC

D: TRBD1
J: TRBJ2-7
size: few
V: TRBV20-1
CDR3: CSARDVTGGSYEQYF
DNA: TGCAGTGCTAGAGATGTGACAGGGGGCTCCTACGAGCAGTACTTC

D: -
J: TRBJ1-1
size: many
V: TRBV7-9
CDR3: CASSLVRGTEAFF
DNA: TGTGCCAGCAGCTTAGTTCGCGGTACGGAAGCTTTCTTT

D: -
J: TRBJ2-5
size: -
V: TRBV12-3/TRBV12-4
CDR3: CASSPLSQETQYF
DNA: TGTGCCAGCAGTCCCCTCAGCCAAGAGACCCAGTACTTC

D: -
J: TRBJ1-2
size: -
V: TRBV5-1
CDR3: CASSLAGGFDGYTF
DNA: TGCGCCAGCAGCTTGGCCGGCGGCTTTGATGGCTACACCTTC

D: TRBD2
J: TRBJ2-1
size: many
V: TRBV7-9
CDR3: CASSPTGVAGYYNEQFF
DNA: TGTGCCAGCAGCCCTACCGGGGTAGCGGGATACTACAATGAGCAGTTCTTC

D: -
J: TRBJ2-1
size: -
V: TRBV19
CDR3: CASSMARVVNEQFF
DNA: TGTGCCAGTAGTATGGCCAGGGTTGTGAATGAGCAGTTCTTC

D: -
J: TRBJ2-1
size: few
V: TRBV21-1
CDR3: CASLRAGGEGTSGTFTYNEQFF
DNA: TGTGCCAGCCTAAGGGCAGGGGGCGAGGGGACTAGCGGAACGTTTACCTACAATGAGCAGTTCTTC

D: -
J: TRBJ2-1
size: many
V: TRBV29-1
CDR3: CSVVWGNEQFF
DNA: TGCAGCGTTGTTTGGGGGAATGAGCAGTTCTTC

D: -
J: TRBJ2-7
size: many
V: TRBV7-6
CDR3: CASSLGTDSFEQYF
DNA: TGTGCCAGCAGCTTAGGGACCGACTCTTTTGAGCAGTACTTC

D: -
J: TRBJ2-7
size: many
V: TRBV10-2
CDR3: CASSEFIHYEQYF
DNA: TGCGCCAGCAGTGAGTTTATACACTACGAGCAGTACTTC

D: -
J: TRBJ2-3
size: few
V: TRBV24-1
CDR3: CATSDHDSTDTQYF
DNA: TGTGCCACCAGTGATCATGACAGCACAGATACGCAGTATTTT

D: -
J: TRBJ2-7
size: few
V: TRBV9
CDR3: CASSVRVFDEQYF
DNA: TGTGCCAGCAGCGTACGGGTTTTCGACGAGCAGTACTTC

D: TRBD2
J: TRBJ2-7
size: -
V: TRBV7-2
CDR3: CASLTSGSSYEQYF
DNA: TGTGCCAGCCTAACTAGCGGGAGCTCCTACGAGCAGTACTTC

D: TRBD2
J: TRBJ2-2
size: few
V: TRBV20-1
CDR3: CSVRAGAGTGELFF
DNA: TGCAGTGTCCGAGCGGGAGCGGGGACCGGGGAGCTGTTTTTT

D: -
J: TRBJ2-5
size: many
V: TRBV12-3/TRBV12-4
CDR3: CASSLGREETQYF
DNA: TGTGCCAGCAGTTTGGGTAGGGAAGAGACCCAGTACTTC

D: -
J: TRBJ2-7
size: few
V: TRBV2
CDR3: CASSGSEQYF
DNA: TGTGCCAGCAGTGGGTCCGAGCAGTACTTC

D: TRBD1
J: TRBJ1-2
size: few
V: TRBV7-9
CDR3: CASSSGGSAVYGYTF
DNA: TGTGCCAGCAGCTCAGGGGGAAGCGCCGTCTATGGCTACACCTTC

D: -
J: TRBJ2-1
size: -
V: TRBV30
CDR3: CAWSAGTGLNEQFF
DNA: TGTGCCTGGAGTGCCGGGACTGGATTGAATGAGCAGTTCTTC

D: TRBD2
J: TRBJ2-1
size: many
V: TRBV27
CDR3: CASSLHLAGNDEQFF
DNA: TGTGCCAGCAGTTTGCATCTAGCGGGTAATGATGAGCAGTTCTTC

D: TRBD1
J: TRBJ2-7
size: many
V: TRBV7-9
CDR3: CASSSVLDRGREQYF
DNA: TGTGCCAGCAGCTCAGTTTTGGACAGGGGACGCGAGCAGTACTTC

D: TRBD2
J: TRBJ2-7
size: many
V: TRBV27
CDR3: CASRGLARSSYEQYF
DNA: TGTGCCAGCAGGGGACTAGCGCGTTCCTCCTACGAGCAGTACTTC

D: TRBD1
J: TRBJ2-7
size: -
V: TRBV20-1
CDR3: CSALYYTGTGYEQYF
DNA: TGCAGTGCTCTATACTACACCGGGACAGGGTACGAGCAGTACTTC

D: TRBD2
J: TRBJ2-5
size: -
V: TRBV28
CDR3: CASSIGLAGQETQYF
DNA: TGTGCCAGCAGTATTGGGCTAGCGGGACAAGAGACCCAGTACTTC

D: TRBD1
J: TRBJ1-3
size: few
V: TRBV29-1
CDR3: CSVGLWDRAGNTIYF
DNA: TGCAGCGTTGGTTTATGGGACAGGGCTGGAAACACCATATATTTT

D: TRBD2
J: TRBJ2-1
size: many
V: TRBV6-2/TRBV6-3
CDR3: CASSYDSGSYDNEQFF
DNA: TGTGCCAGCAGTTACGATAGCGGGAGTTACGACAATGAGCAGTTCTTC

D: -
J: TRBJ2-5
size: few
V: TRBV9
CDR3: CASSAEGGPETQYF
DNA: TGTGCCAGCAGCGCCGAGGGGGGTCCAGAGACCCAGTACTTC

D: -
J: TRBJ2-3
size: few
V: TRBV9
CDR3: CASSGRGDPQYF
DNA: TGTGCCAGCAGCGGAAGGGGCGATCCGCAGTATTTT

D: -
J: TRBJ2-7
size: few
V: TRBV7-6
CDR3: CASSLAETPYEQYF
DNA: TGTGCCAGCAGCTTGGCAGAGACACCCTACGAGCAGTACTTC

D: -
J: TRBJ2-3
size: many
V: TRBV6-4
CDR3: CASSVTGGRPDTQYF
DNA: TGTGCCAGCAGTGTTACGGGGGGCCGCCCAGATACGCAGTATTTT

D: -
J: TRBJ2-1
size: -
V: TRBV20-1
CDR3: CSAREAAVNEQFF
DNA: TGCAGTGCTCGTGAGGCCGCGGTTAATGAGCAGTTCTTC

D: TRBD1
J: TRBJ1-5
size: many
V: TRBV27
CDR3: CASSLGTGGHQPQHF
DNA: TGTGCCAGCAGCCTAGGGACAGGGGGGCATCAGCCCCAGCATTTT

D: TRBD1
J: TRBJ2-1
size: many
V: TRBV29-1
CDR3: CSVGGQVSYNEQFF
DNA: TGCAGCGTCGGGGGACAGGTCTCCTACAATGAGCAGTTCTTC

D: TRBD1
J: TRBJ2-1
size: few
V: TRBV7-9
CDR3: CASSLGGTGTNEQFF
DNA: TGTGCCAGCAGCTTAGGTGGGACAGGGACCAATGAGCAGTTCTTC

D: TRBD1
J: TRBJ1-2
size: -
V: TRBV2
CDR3: CASRDRDQYGYTF
DNA: TGTGCCAGCAGGGACAGGGACCAATATGGCTACACCTTC

D: -
J: TRBJ2-7
size: many
V: TRBV6-5
CDR3: CASSYYGPNEQYF
DNA: TGTGCCAGCAGTTACTACGGGCCCAACGAGCAGTACTTC

D: -
J: TRBJ1-1
size: few
V: TRBV6-2/TRBV6-3
CDR3: CASSGPAGTEAFF
DNA: TGTGCCAGCTCCGGGCCTGCGGGCACTGAAGCTTTCTTT

D: TRBD1
J: TRBJ2-5
size: -
V: TRBV4-1
CDR3: CASSQETGGSTQYF
DNA: TGCGCCAGCAGCCAAGAGACAGGGGGTAGCACCCAGTACTTC

D: -
J: TRBJ2-1
size: many
V: TRBV5-1
CDR3: CASSAQGNEQFF
DNA: TGCGCCAGCAGCGCCCAGGGCAATGAGCAGTTCTTC

D: -
J: TRBJ2-7
size: -
V: TRBV7-2
CDR3: CASSPSKRDSYEQYF
DNA: TGTGCCAGCAGCCCCAGCAAACGGGACTCCTACGAGCAGTACTTC

D: TRBD1
J: TRBJ2-1
size: few
V: TRBV2
CDR3: CASSTGAPNYNEQFF
DNA: TGTGCCAGCAGTACAGGGGCCCCCAACTACAATGAGCAGTTCTTC

D: -
J: TRBJ2-3
size: many
V: TRBV14
CDR3: CASSHSQSTDTQYF
DNA: TGTGCCAGCAGCCATTCTCAGAGCACAGATACGCAGTATTTT

D: TRBD2
J: TRBJ2-2
size: few
V: TRBV12-3/TRBV12-4
CDR3: CASSQGLAGTGELFF
DNA: TGTGCCAGCAGTCAAGGACTAGCGGGGACCGGGGAGCTGTTTTTT

D: -
J: TRBJ1-1
size: many
V: TRBV10-2
CDR3: CASSDSGTDTEAFF
DNA: TGCGCCAGCAGTGATTCAGGGACGGACACTGAAGCTTTCTTT

D: -
J: TRBJ2-1
size: -
V: TRBV7-9
CDR3: CASSLPNRVGNEQFF
DNA: TGTGCCAGCAGCTTACCCAACAGGGTTGGAAATGAGCAGTTCTTC

D: -
J: TRBJ2-5
size: -
V: TRBV7-9
CDR3: CASSLALGREETQYF
DNA: TGTGCCAGCAGCTTAGCGCTCGGCAGAGAAGAGACCCAGTACTTC

D: TRBD2
J: TRBJ2-5
size: -
V: TRBV10-3
CDR3: CAISDPESFGGGETQYF
DNA: TGTGCCATCAGTGACCCGGAGTCCTTCGGGGGAGGGGAGACCCAGTACTTC

D: -
J: TRBJ2-2
size: many
V: TRBV3-1
CDR3: CASSLGPNTGELFF
DNA: TGTGCCAGCAGCCTGGGCCCGAACACCGGGGAGCTGTTTTTT

D: -
J: TRBJ1-5
size: many
V: TRBV5-1
CDR3: CASSATGIHGNQPQHF
DNA: TGCGCCAGCAGCGCTACAGGGATTCATGGCAATCAGCCCCAGCATTTT

D: -
J: TRBJ2-2
size: -
V: TRBV5-1
CDR3: CASSSGQPVNTKELFF
DNA: TGCGCCAGCAGCTCCGGACAGCCAGTTAACACCAAGGAGCTGTTTTTT

D: -
J: TRBJ2-7
size: many
V: TRBV16
CDR3: CASSLGKRSYEQYF
DNA: TGTGCCAGCAGCCTCGGAAAGCGTTCCTACGAGCAGTACTTC

D: TRBD2
J: TRBJ2-3
size: few
V: TRBV10-3
CDR3: CAIKLGLAGPDSTDTQYF
DNA: TGTGCCATCAAACTAGGACTAGCGGGGCCAGATAGCACAGATACGCAGTATTTT

D: TRBD2
J: TRBJ2-1
size: many
V: TRBV2
CDR3: CARGADGTSGYNEQFF
DNA: TGTGCCAGAGGGGCTGATGGGACTAGCGGGTACAATGAGCAGTTCTTC